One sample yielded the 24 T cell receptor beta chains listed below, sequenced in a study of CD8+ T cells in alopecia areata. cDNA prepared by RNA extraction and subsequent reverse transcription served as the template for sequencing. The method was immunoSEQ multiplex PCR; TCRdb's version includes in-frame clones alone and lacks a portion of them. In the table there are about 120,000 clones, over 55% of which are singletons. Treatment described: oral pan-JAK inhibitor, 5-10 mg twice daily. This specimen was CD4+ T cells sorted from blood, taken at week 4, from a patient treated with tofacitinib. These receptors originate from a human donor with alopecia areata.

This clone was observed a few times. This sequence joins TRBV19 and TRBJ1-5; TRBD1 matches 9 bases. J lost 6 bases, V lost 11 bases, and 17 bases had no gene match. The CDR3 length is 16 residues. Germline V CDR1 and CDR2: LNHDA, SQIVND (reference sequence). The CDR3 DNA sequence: TGTGCCGCTAAACAGGGGGCGGATACCGCACCTCAGCCCCAGCATTTT. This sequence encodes CAAKQGADTAPQPQHF.

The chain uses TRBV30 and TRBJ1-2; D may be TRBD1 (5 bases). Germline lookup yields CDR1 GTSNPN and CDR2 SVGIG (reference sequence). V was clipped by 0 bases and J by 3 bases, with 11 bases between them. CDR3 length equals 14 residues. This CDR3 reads CAWSVSPRDYGYTF. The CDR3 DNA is TGTGCCTGGAGTGTATCCCCCAGGGACTATGGCTACACCTTC.

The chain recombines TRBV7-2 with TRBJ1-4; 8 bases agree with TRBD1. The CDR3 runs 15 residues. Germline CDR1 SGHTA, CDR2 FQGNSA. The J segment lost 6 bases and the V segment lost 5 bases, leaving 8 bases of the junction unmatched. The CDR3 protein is CASSRTGRIDEKLFF. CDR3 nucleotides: TGTGCCAGCAGCCGGACAGGGAGGATTGATGAAAAACTGTTTTTT. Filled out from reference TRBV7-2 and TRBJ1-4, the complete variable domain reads GAGVSQSPSNKVTEKGKDVELRCDPISGHTALYWYRQSLGQGLEFLIYFQGNSAPDKSGLPSDRFSAERTGGSVSTLTIQRTQQEDSAVYLCASSRTGRIDEKLFFGSGTQLSVL.

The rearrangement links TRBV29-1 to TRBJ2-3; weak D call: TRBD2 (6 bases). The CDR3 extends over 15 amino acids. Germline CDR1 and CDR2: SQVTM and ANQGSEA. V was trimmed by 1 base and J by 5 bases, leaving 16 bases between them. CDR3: CSVEVAATTRDTQYF. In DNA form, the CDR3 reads TGCAGCGTTGAAGTAGCGGCCACCACTCGAGATACGCAGTATTTT.

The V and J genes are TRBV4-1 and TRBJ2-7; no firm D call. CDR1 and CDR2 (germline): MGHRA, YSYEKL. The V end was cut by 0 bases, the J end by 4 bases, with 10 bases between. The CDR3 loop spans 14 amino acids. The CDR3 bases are TGCGCCAGCAGCCAAGAGCCGATACCGTACGAGCAGTACTTC. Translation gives CASSQEPIPYEQYF.

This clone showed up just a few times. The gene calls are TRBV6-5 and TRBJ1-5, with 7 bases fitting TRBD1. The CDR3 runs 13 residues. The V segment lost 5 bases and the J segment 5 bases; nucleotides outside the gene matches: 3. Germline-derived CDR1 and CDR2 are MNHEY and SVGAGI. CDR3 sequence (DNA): TGTGCCAGCAGTGGGACAGATGATCAGCCCCAGCATTTT. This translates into CASSGTDDQPQHF.

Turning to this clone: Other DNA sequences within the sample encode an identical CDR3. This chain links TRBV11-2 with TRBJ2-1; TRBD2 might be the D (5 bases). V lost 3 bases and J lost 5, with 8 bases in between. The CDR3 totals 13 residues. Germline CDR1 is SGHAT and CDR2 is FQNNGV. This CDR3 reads CASSFTADNEQFF. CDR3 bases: TGTGCCAGCAGCTTTACAGCGGACAATGAGCAGTTCTTC.

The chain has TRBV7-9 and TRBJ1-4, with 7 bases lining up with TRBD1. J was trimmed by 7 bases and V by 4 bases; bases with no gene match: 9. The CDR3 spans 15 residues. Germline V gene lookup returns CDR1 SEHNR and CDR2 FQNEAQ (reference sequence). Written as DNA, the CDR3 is TGTGCCAGCAGCTCATGGACAGGAACCCTTGAAAAACTGTTTTTT. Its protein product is CASSSWTGTLEKLFF.

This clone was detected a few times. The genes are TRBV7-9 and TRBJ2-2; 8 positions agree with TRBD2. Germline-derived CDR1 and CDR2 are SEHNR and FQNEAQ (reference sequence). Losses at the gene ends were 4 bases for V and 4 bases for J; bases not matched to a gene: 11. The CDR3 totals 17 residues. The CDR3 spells CASSSDLSGAGTGELFF. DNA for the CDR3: TGTGCCAGCAGCTCGGACCTTAGCGGGGCGGGCACCGGGGAGCTGTTTTTT.

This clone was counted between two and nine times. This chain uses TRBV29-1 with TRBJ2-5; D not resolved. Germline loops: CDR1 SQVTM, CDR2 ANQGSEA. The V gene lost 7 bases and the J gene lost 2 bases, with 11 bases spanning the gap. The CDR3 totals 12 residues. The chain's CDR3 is CSGAAIQETQYF. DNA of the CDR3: TGCAGCGGCGCAGCTATTCAAGAGACCCAGTACTTC. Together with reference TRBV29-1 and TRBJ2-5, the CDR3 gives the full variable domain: SAVISQKPSRDICQRGTSLTIQCQVDSQVTMMFWYRQQPGQSLTLIATANQGSEATYESGFVIDKFPISRPNLTFSTLTVSNMSPEDSSIYLCSGAAIQETQYFGPGTRLLVL.

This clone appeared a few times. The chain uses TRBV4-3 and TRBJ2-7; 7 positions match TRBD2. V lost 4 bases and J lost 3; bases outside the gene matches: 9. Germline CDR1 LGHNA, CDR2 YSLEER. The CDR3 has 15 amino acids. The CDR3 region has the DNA TGCGCCAGCAGCCGGGGGTCTAGCGGTCACTACGAGCAGTACTTC. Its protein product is CASSRGSSGHYEQYF.

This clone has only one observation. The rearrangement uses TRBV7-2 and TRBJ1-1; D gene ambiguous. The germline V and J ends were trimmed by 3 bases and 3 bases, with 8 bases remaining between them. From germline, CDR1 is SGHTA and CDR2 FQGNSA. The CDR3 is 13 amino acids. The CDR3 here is CASSFMKDTEAFF. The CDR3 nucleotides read TGTGCCAGCAGCTTTATGAAGGACACTGAAGCTTTCTTT.

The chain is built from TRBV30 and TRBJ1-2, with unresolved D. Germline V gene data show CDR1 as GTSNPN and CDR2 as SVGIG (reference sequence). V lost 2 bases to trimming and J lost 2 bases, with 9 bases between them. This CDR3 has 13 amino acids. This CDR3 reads CAWSPTRNYGYTF. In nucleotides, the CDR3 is TGTGCCTGGAGTCCCACACGGAACTATGGCTACACCTTC.

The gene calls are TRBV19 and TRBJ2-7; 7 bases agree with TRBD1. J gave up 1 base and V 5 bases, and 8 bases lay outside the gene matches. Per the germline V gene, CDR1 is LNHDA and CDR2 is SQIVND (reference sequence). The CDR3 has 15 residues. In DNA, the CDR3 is TGTGCCAGTAGTCACCTCCGGGACAGTTCCTACGAGCAGTACTTC. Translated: CASSHLRDSSYEQYF.

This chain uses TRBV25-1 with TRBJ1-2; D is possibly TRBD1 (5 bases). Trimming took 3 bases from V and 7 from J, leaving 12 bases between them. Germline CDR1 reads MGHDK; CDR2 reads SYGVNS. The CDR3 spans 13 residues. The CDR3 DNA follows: TGTGCCAGCAGTGACCACGGCAGGGTTGGCTACACCTTC. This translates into CASSDHGRVGYTF.

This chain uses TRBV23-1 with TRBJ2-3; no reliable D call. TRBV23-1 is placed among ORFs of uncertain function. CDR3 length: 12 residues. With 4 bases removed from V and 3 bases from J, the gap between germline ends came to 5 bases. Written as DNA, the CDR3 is TGCGCCAGCAGTCTTGTGACAGATACGCAGTATTTT. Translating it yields CASSLVTDTQYF.

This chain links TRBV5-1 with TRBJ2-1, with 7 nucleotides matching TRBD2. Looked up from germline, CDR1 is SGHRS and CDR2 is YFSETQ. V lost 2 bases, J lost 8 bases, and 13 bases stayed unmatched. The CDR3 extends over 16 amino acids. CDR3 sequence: CASSLQRGGINDEQFF. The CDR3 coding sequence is TGCGCCAGCAGCTTACAGCGGGGAGGAATCAATGATGAGCAGTTCTTC.

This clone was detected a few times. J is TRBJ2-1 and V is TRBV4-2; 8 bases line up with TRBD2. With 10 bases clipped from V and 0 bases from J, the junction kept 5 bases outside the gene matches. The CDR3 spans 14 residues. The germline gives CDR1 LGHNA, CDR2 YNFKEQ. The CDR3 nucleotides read TGTGCCACCGGCGGGGGGTTCTCCTACAATGAGCAGTTCTTC. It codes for CATGGGFSYNEQFF.

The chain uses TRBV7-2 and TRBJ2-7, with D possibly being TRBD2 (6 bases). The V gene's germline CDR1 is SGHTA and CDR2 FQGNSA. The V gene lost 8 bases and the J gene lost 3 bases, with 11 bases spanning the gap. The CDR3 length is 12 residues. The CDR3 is CASCMRGYEQYF. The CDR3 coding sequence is TGTGCCAGCTGCATGCGGGGCTACGAGCAGTACTTC.

CDR3 in DNA: TGCAGCGTTGAACCCGCTATCTATGGCTACACCTTC. Amino acids: CSVEPAIYGYTF. The genes are TRBV29-1 and TRBJ1-2; D is ambiguous. CDR3 length: 12 residues. The V end lost 2 bases, the J end lost 4 bases, and 8 bases lay between the germline ends. CDR1 and CDR2 (germline): SQVTM, ANQGSEA.

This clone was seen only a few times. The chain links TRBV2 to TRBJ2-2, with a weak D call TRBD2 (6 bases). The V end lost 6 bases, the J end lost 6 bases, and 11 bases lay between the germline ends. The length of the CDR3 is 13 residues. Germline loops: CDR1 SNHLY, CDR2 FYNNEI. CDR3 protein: CASRGLTAGELFF. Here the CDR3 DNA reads TGTGCCAGCAGGGGACTTACCGCCGGGGAGCTGTTTTTT.

The CDR3 DNA reads TGCGCCAGCAGCCCGGGACAGGGGCCTCTTGGGGCCAACGTCCTGACTTTC. This translates into CASSPGQGPLGANVLTF. The J gene is TRBJ2-6, the V gene TRBV4-1; 10 positions agree with TRBD1. CDR1 is MGHRA, CDR2 YSYEKL, per germline. With 4 bases clipped from V and 3 bases from J, the junction kept 6 bases outside the gene matches. The CDR3 sequence is 17 residues long.

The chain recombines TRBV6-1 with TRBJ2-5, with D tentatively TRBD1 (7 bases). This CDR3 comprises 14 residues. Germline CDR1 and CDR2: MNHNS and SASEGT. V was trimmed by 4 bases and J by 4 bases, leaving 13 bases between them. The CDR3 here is CASSVTGDLETQYF. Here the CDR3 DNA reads TGTGCCAGCAGTGTTACAGGGGACTTAGAGACCCAGTACTTC.

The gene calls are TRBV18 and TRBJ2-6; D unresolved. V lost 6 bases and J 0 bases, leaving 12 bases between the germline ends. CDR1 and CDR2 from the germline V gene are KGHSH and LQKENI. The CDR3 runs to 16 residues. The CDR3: CASSPIGISGANVLTF. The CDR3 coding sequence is TGTGCCAGCTCCCCAATAGGGATCTCTGGGGCCAACGTCCTGACTTTC.